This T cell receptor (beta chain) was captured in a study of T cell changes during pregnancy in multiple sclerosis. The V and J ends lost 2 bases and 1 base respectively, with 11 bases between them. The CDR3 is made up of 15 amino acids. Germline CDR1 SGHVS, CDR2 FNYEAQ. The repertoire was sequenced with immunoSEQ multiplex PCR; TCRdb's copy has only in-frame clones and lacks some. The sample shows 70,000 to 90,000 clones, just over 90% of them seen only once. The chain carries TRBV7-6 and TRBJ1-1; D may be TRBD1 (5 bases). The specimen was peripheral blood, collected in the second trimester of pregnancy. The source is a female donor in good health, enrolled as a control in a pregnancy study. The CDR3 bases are TGTGCCAGCAGCTTATTATCAGGGCAGAACACTGAAGCTTTCTTT. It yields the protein CASSLLSGQNTEAFF.